Shown below are 19 T cell receptor beta chains from a single sample sequenced in a study of OX40 agonist ivuxolimab in advanced cancers. The library was prepared using the immunoSEQ multiplex PCR assay. TCRdb retrieved this table from immuneACCESS and kept in-frame rearrangements only. Not all clones are present; in checked studies, unresolved V genes account for under half, and no reason is known for the remainder. This sample holds 66,000 or so clones; 82% were observed only once. Less than 0.6% of the sample rests with the top ten. Source: CD4+ or CD8+ T cells sorted from blood, taken in a trial of the OX40 agonist ivuxolimab. The receptors stem from an adult with an advanced solid tumor such as melanoma, head and neck, liver or kidney cancer.

This clone was seen more than once but under ten times. The rearrangement joins TRBV5-1 to TRBJ2-3; D uncertain. The V gene's germline CDR1 is SGHRS and CDR2 YFSETQ. This CDR3 contains 13 residues. The V end lost 8 bases, the J end lost 4 bases, and 14 bases lay between the germline ends. The CDR3 region is CASNPPSADTQYF. CDR3 in DNA: TGCGCCAGTAACCCCCCTTCGGCAGATACGCAGTATTTT.

The rearrangement joins TRBV5-1 to TRBJ2-3; 10 nucleotides agree with TRBD2. V shed 2 bases and J 1 base; nucleotides not matched to a gene: 1. The germline gives CDR1 SGHRS, CDR2 YFSETQ. There are 15 residues in the CDR3. The CDR3 is CASSFGLAGTDTQYF. The CDR3 bases are TGCGCCAGCAGCTTCGGACTAGCGGGCACAGATACGCAGTATTTT.

This clone was counted once. The chain recombines TRBV29-1 with TRBJ2-7; 8 bases align to TRBD1. Looked up from germline, CDR1 is SQVTM and CDR2 is ANQGSEA. Losses at the gene ends were 0 bases for V and 13 bases for J; bases not matched to a gene: 5. The CDR3 contains 11 residues. The CDR3 loop is CSVEDRQGLYF. The CDR3 nucleotides are TGCAGCGTTGAAGACAGACAGGGGCTATACTTC.

This clone was seen just once. This sequence joins TRBV2 and TRBJ2-7; 7 nucleotides align to TRBD1. Trimming at V came to 6 bases and at J to 2 bases, leaving 7 bases not matched to a gene. CDR3 length: 14 residues. The germline V gene encodes CDR1 SNHLY and CDR2 FYNNEI. The DNA for the CDR3 is TGTGCCAGCAGGGGGGACAGACAAACCTACGAGCAGTACTTC. This sequence encodes CASRGDRQTYEQYF.

J is TRBJ2-7 and V is TRBV11-2; tentatively, D is TRBD1 or TRBD2 (5 bases each). CDR3 size: 16 residues. Germline CDR1 reads SGHAT; CDR2 reads FQNNGV. The V and J ends lost 1 base and 0 bases respectively, with 13 bases between them. CDR3 in DNA: TGTGCCAGCAGCTTAGTTGGTGGGACGGTCTCCTACGAGCAGTACTTC. Protein product: CASSLVGGTVSYEQYF. The variable domain in full, completed from reference TRBV11-2 and TRBJ2-7, reads EAGVAQSPRYKIIEKRQSVAFWCNPISGHATLYWYQQILGQGPKLLIQFQNNGVVDDSQLPKDRFSAERLKGVDSTLKIQPAKLEDSAVYLCASSLVGGTVSYEQYFGPGTRLTVT.

The V call is TRBV20-1, the J call TRBJ2-5; tentatively, D is TRBD2 (5 bases). The end of the DNA is better explained by TRBJ2-7, so the J call may be wrong. CDR1 is DFQATT, CDR2 SNEGSKA, per germline (reference sequence). The CDR3 contains 11 residues. CDR3 loop: CTRAGVYEQYF. For the CDR3, the DNA is TGCACACGCGCCGGGGTGTACGAGCAGTACTTC.

This clone appeared a few times. The chain combines TRBV18 with TRBJ2-7; 7 positions agree with TRBD2. V dropped 1 base and J dropped 3; count of bases not matched to a gene: 9. Germline V lookup: CDR1 KGHSH, CDR2 LQKENI. CDR3 size: 16 residues. The CDR3 sequence: CASSPRGGSMYYEQYF. The CDR3 DNA is TGTGCCAGCTCACCACGGGGCGGGAGTATGTACTACGAGCAGTACTTC.

The CDR3 spells CASSLGQSGVTDTQYF. The CDR3 DNA is TGCGCCAGCAGCTTGGGGCAGAGCGGGGTCACAGATACGCAGTATTTT. The chain couples TRBV5-1 to TRBJ2-3; TRBD2 aligns across 7 bases. CDR1 is SGHRS and CDR2 is YFSETQ in the germline V gene. V shed 0 bases, J shed 2 bases, and the junction held 6 bases outside the gene matches. The CDR3 is 16 amino acids. The full variable domain, completed using reference TRBV5-1 and TRBJ2-3, is KAGVTQTPRYLIKTRGQQVTLSCSPISGHRSVSWYQQTPGQGLQFLFEYFSETQRNKGNFPGRFSGRQFSNSRSEMNVSTLELGDSALYLCASSLGQSGVTDTQYFGPGTRLTVL.

The chain combines TRBV28 with TRBJ1-5; D is unclear. This CDR3 has 12 amino acids. V shed 6 bases and J shed 2 bases, with 5 bases lying between them. Germline CDR1 and CDR2: MDHEN and SYDVKM. CDR3: CASRQGNQPQHF. CDR3 nucleotide sequence: TGTGCCAGCAGGCAGGGCAATCAGCCCCAGCATTTT.

This rearrangement joins TRBV19 to TRBJ1-5; TRBD1 agrees at 7 bases. V dropped 5 bases and J dropped 6; count of bases not matched to a gene: 7. The germline V gene has CDR1 LNHDA and CDR2 SQIVND (reference sequence). The length of the CDR3 is 14 residues. For the CDR3, the DNA is TGTGCCAGTAGTCGACAGGGTGAGAGTCAGCCCCAGCATTTT. Translating it yields CASSRQGESQPQHF.

The V and J genes are TRBV5-1 and TRBJ2-2; perhaps D is TRBD1 or TRBD2 (5 bases each). Germline CDR1 and CDR2: SGHRS and YFSETQ. V shed 0 bases and J shed 5 bases, with 14 bases lying between them. The length of the CDR3 is 16 residues. The chain's CDR3 is CASSLAGQGDTGELFF. The CDR3 DNA is TGCGCCAGCAGCTTGGCGGGGCAGGGAGATACCGGGGAGCTGTTTTTT.

This clone was observed a handful of times. The V call is TRBV4-1, the J call TRBJ2-3; weak D call: TRBD1 (5 bases). V lost 5 bases and J 0 bases, leaving 12 bases between the germline ends. Germline V gene data show CDR1 as MGHRA and CDR2 as YSYEKL. The CDR3 spans 15 residues. The CDR3 DNA follows: TGCGCCAGCAGCAGAGTACAGGCCAGCACAGATACGCAGTATTTT. Its translation is CASSRVQASTDTQYF.

The rearrangement links TRBV11-2 to TRBJ1-1; maybe TRBD1 (6 bases). Trimming cost V 6 bases and J 6 bases, with 20 bases left between them. Germline V gives CDR1 SGHAT, CDR2 FQNNGV. This CDR3 comprises 15 residues. In nucleotides, the CDR3 is TGTGCCAGCAGGTTAACGGGGGGCGCAAGGGCTGAAGCTTTCTTT. The encoded protein is CASRLTGGARAEAFF.

V is TRBV30 and J is TRBJ1-1; D may be TRBD1 (5 bases). CDR1 and CDR2 from the germline V gene are GTSNPN and SVGIG (reference sequence). V was trimmed by 4 bases and J by 4 bases, leaving 13 bases between them. The CDR3 consists of 13 residues. The CDR3 nucleotides are TGTGCCTGGATCAGGGAAGGGGTCACTGAAGCTTTCTTT. Residues: CAWIREGVTEAFF.

The V gene is TRBV11-3, the J gene TRBJ2-7, with 7 nucleotides matching TRBD1. Germline V lookup: CDR1 SGHNT, CDR2 YENEEA. Losses at the gene ends were 1 base for V and 5 bases for J; bases not matched to a gene: 8. This CDR3 is built from 15 residues. The CDR3 spells CASSLATGLGHEQYF. As DNA, the CDR3 is TGTGCCAGCAGCTTAGCGACAGGGTTGGGCCACGAGCAGTACTTC.

The chain has TRBV7-2 and TRBJ2-5, with a possible D match to TRBD1 (6 bases). V was trimmed by 0 bases and J by 4 bases, leaving 9 bases between them. This CDR3 has 14 residues. Germline V gene lookup returns CDR1 SGHTA and CDR2 FQGNSA. The CDR3 DNA reads TGTGCCAGCAGCTTAGCGCTACAGGGAGAGACCCAGTACTTC. The encoded protein is CASSLALQGETQYF.

This sequence joins TRBV7-2 and TRBJ2-1; 10 bases are shared with TRBD2. Unmatched junction bases numbered 8, after V lost 5 bases and J lost 7 bases. Per germline, CDR1 SGHTA and CDR2 FQGNSA. CDR3 size: 15 residues. The CDR3 DNA reads TGTGCCAGCAGCCGAGCGGGAGGGTTGGTTAATGAGCAGTTCTTC. Translated: CASSRAGGLVNEQFF.

The rearrangement uses TRBV29-1 and TRBJ1-1, with D unresolved. This CDR3 contains 12 residues. V lost 4 bases and J lost 0, with 6 bases in between. Per the germline V gene, CDR1 is SQVTM and CDR2 is ANQGSEA. In nucleotides, the CDR3 is TGCAGCGTTGCCAGCATGAACACTGAAGCTTTCTTT. Translation gives CSVASMNTEAFF.

This clone was counted a single time. V gene TRBV5-8 combines with J gene TRBJ2-7; TRBD2 aligns across 7 bases. Germline CDR1 reads SGHTS; CDR2 reads YDEGEE. The CDR3 has 14 amino acids. Losses at the gene ends were 1 base for V and 3 bases for J; bases not matched to a gene: 4. As DNA, the CDR3 is TGTGCCAGCAGCTTGCTAGCGGCCGACTACGAGCAGTACTTC. Translated: CASSLLAADYEQYF.